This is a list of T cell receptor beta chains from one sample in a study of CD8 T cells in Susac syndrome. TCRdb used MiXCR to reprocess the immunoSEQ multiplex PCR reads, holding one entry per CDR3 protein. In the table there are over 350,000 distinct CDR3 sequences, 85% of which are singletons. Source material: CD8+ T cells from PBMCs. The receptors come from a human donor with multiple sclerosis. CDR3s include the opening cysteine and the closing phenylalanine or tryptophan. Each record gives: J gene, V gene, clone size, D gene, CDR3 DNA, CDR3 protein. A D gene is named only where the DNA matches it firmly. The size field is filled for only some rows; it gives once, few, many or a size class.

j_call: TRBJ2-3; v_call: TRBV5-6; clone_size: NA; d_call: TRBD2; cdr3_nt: TGTGCCAGCAGCTTCGGGGGGAGGCCAGATACGCAGTATTTT; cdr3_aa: CASSFGGRPDTQYF
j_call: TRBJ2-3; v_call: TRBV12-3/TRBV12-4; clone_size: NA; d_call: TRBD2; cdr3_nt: TGTGCCAGCAGTCTACCCCTTAGCGGGGGTAGCACAGATACGCAGTATTTT; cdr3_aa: CASSLPLSGGSTDTQYF
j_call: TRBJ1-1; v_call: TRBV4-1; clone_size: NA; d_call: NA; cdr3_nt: TGCGCCAGCAGCCAAGATATAACGGCTGAAGCTTTCTTT; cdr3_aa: CASSQDITAEAFF
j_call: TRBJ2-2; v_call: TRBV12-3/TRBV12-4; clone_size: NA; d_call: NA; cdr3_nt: TGTGCCAGCAGCCAGACCCGAGTGAGGGAGCTGTTTTTT; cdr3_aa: CASSQTRVRELFF
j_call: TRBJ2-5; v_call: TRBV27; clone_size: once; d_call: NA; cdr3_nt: TGTGCCAGCAGACCCGGGACTGGCCAAGAGACCCAGTACTTC; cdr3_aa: CASRPGTGQETQYF
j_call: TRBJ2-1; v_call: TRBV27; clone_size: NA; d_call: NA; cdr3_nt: TGTGCCAGCAGTAGAGGAACTGGTAACAATGAGCAGTTCTTC; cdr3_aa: CASSRGTGNNEQFF
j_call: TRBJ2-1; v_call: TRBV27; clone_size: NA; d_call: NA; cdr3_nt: TGTGCCAGCAGTTTATCGAACCCCGGCAATGAGCAGTTCTTC; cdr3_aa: CASSLSNPGNEQFF
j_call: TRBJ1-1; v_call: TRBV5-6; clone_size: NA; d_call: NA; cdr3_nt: TGTGCCAGCAGCTGGGGGTACAGGGAGAACACTGAAGCTTTCTTT; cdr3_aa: CASSWGYRENTEAFF
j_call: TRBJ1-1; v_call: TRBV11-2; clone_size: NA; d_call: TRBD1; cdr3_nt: TGTGCCAGCAGCGCGTGGGACAGGGGCGACCCCGGCACTGAAGCTTTCTTT; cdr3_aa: CASSAWDRGDPGTEAFF
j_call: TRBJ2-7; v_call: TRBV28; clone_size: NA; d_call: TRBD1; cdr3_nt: TGTGCCAGCAGCCCCAGAGACAGGGGCCACGAGCAGTACTTC; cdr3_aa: CASSPRDRGHEQYF
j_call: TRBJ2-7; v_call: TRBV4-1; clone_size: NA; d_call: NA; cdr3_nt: TGCGCCAGCAGCTCCGTTGCAGGGACCTACGAGCAGTACTTC; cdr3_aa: CASSSVAGTYEQYF
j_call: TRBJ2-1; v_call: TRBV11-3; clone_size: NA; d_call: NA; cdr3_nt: TGTGCCAGCAGCTTAGGGGGTGAGGACAATGAGCAGTTCTTC; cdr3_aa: CASSLGGEDNEQFF
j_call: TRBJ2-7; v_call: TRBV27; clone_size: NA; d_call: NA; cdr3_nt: TGTGCCAGTGCCTGGGGTCTCGCCTACGAGCAGTACTTC; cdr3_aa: CASAWGLAYEQYF
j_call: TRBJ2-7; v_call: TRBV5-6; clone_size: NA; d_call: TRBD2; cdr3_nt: TGTGCCAGCAGTCAGACTAGCGGGAGTCTACACGAGCAGTACTTC; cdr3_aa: CASSQTSGSLHEQYF
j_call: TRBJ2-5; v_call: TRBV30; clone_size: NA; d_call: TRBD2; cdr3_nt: TGTGCCTGGAGGGTAGCGGGGGGAGAGACCCAGTACTTC; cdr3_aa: CAWRVAGGETQYF
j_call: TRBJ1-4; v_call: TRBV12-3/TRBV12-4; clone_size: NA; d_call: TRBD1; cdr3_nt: TGTGCCAGCAGTCCATTGACAGGGACTAATGAAAAACTGTTTTTT; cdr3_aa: CASSPLTGTNEKLFF